The entry below gives a single T cell receptor (beta chain) sequence along with its context. This sample is part of a study of T cell changes during pregnancy in multiple sclerosis. Some clones are missing from TCRdb's copy, which holds only in-frame ones; the method was immunoSEQ multiplex PCR. The sample includes some 30,000 clones, about nine tenths of them seen just once. This CDR3 spans 16 amino acids. Per germline, CDR1 SEHNR and CDR2 FQNEAQ (reference sequence). Losses at the gene ends were 5 bases for V and 5 bases for J; bases not matched to a gene: 11. This sequence was found in a female donor with multiple sclerosis, enrolled in a pregnancy study. The sequencing here drew on CD8+ T cells from peripheral blood mononuclear cells, taken in the second trimester of pregnancy. J is TRBJ2-1 and V is TRBV7-9; 8 positions match TRBD2. The CDR3 region is CASSPISGRRDNEQFF. CDR3 sequence (DNA): TGTGCCAGCAGCCCCATAAGCGGGAGAAGGGACAATGAGCAGTTCTTC.